This TCR beta chain was profiled in a study of blood T cell repertoires in COVID-19. The CDR3 runs 15 residues. Germline CDR1 reads MNHEY; CDR2 reads SMNVEV (reference sequence). The V and J ends lost 8 bases and 8 bases respectively, with 19 bases between them. Clones were read by immunoSEQ multiplex PCR, and TCRdb kept only the in-frame ones, dropping some. The sample yields about 230,000 clones, 70% to 90% seen once. The receptor comes from a woman aged 70 to 79 with active or convalescent COVID-19. Input material: peripheral blood. This chain links TRBV27 with TRBJ1-6; possible D gene TRBD1, 6 bases. CDR3 DNA sequence: TGTGCCAGCCAAAGTTACGACAGGATTGATTCACCCCTCCACTTT. Translating it yields CASQSYDRIDSPLHF.